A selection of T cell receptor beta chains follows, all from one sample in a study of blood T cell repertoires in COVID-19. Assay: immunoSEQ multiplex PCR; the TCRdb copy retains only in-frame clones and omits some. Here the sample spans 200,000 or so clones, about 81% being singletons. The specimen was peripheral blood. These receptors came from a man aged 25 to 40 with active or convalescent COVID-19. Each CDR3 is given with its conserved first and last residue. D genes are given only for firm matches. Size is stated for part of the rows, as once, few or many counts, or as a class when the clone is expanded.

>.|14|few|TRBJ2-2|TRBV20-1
TGCAGTGCTAGTGGGGGGCTGAACACCGGGGAGCTGTTTTTT
CSASGGLNTGELFF
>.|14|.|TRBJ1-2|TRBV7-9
TGTGCCAGCAGCTTACTGACGGGAGACTATGGCTACACCTTC
CASSLLTGDYGYTF
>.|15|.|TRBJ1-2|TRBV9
TGTGCCAGCAGCGTAGAGGGTGGGGCAGGCCCCGATCTCACCTTC
CASSVEGGAGPDLTF
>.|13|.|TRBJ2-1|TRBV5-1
TGCGCCAGCAGCTTAGTGGCTGAAAATGAGCAGTTCTTC
CASSLVAENEQFF
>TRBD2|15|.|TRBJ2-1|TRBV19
TGTGCCAGTAGTAGTGGTAGCGGGAGTAGTACGCGGCGGTTCTTC
CASSSGSGSSTRRFF
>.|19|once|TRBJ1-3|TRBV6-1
TGTGCCAGCAGTGAGCCGGGGATCTGGACAGCCACCCCTGGAAACACCATATATTTT
CASSEPGIWTATPGNTIYF
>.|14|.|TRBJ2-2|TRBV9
TGTGCCAGCAGCGTACTCTTGAACACCGGGGAGCTGTTTTTT
CASSVLLNTGELFF
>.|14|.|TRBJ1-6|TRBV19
TGTGCCAGTAGTATGGAGGGAGTAGGGTCACCCCTCCACTTT
CASSMEGVGSPLHF
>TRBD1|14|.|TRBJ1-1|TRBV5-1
TGCGCCGGCCGACAGGGCCCTATGAACACTGAAGCTTTCTTT
CAGRQGPMNTEAFF
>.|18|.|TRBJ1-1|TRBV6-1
TGTGCCAGCAGTGAGGGAGGGTTGAGGGGCCCCATGAACACTGAAGCTTTCTTT
CASSEGGLRGPMNTEAFF
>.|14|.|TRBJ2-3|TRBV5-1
TGCGCCAGCAAGCCTTACGTGGTTTTGGATACGCAGTATTTT
CASKPYVVLDTQYF
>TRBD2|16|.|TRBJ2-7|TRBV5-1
TGCGCCAGCAGCGGGGGACTAGCGGGGAGCTCCTACGAGCAGTACTTC
CASSGGLAGSSYEQYF
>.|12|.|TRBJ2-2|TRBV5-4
TGTGCCAGCAGCTTGGTCGGGGGGGAGCTGTTTTTT
CASSLVGGELFF
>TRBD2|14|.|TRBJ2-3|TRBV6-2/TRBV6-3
TGTGCCAGCAGTTACCCGGGAGGTTCCGATACGCAGTATTTT
CASSYPGGSDTQYF
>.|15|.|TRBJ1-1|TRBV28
TGTGCCAGCAGTTCCCCGACAGCAATGAACACTGAAGCTTTCTTT
CASSSPTAMNTEAFF
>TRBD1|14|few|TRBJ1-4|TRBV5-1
TGCGCCAGCAGCTGGACAGGGGAGGGTGAAAAACTGTTTTTT
CASSWTGEGEKLFF
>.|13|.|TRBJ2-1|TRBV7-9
TGTGCCAGCAGCCCGAGCTCCCGCAATGAGCAGTTCTTC
CASSPSSRNEQFF
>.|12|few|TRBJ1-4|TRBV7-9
TGTGCCAGCAGCGCAGGTCAGGAAAAACTGTTTTTT
CASSAGQEKLFF
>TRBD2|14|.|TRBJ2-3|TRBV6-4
TGTGCCAGCAGTCGGGAGGGCGGCCCAGATACGCAGTATTTT
CASSREGGPDTQYF
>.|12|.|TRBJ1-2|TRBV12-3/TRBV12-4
TGTGCCAGCAGTTTCGCAGCGCCGGGCTACACCTTC
CASSFAAPGYTF
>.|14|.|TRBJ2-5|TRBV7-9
TGTGCCAGCAGCTTAGTCGTCGGAGGGGAGACCCAGTACTTC
CASSLVVGGETQYF
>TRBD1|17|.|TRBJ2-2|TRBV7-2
TGTGCCAGCAGCTCCCGAACCGGACAGGGTAACACCGGGGAGCTGTTTTTT
CASSSRTGQGNTGELFF
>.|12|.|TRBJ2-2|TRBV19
TGTGCCACTAAGCTCAGGGGCGGGGAGCTGTTTTTT
CATKLRGGELFF
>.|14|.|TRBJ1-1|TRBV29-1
TGCAGCGTCCCCGGTTGGGGGGTGAGCACTGAAGCTTTCTTT
CSVPGWGVSTEAFF
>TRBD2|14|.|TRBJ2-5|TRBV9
TGTGCCAGCAGCCTCTACGGCGGGAGGGAGACCCAGTACTTC
CASSLYGGRETQYF
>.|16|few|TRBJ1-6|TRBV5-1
TGCGCCAGCAGCCCGGACAACGGTCTCTATAATTCACCCCTCCACTTT
CASSPDNGLYNSPLHF
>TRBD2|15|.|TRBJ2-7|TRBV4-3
TGCGCCAGCAGCCAAGAGGCTAGCGGGAGTAGGGAGCAGTACTTC
CASSQEASGSREQYF
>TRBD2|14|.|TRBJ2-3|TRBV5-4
TGTGCCAGCAGCTTGGGACGGGGAGGGGATACGCAGTATTTT
CASSLGRGGDTQYF
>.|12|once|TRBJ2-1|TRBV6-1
TGTGCCAGCAGTGAGGGTGGGCCTGAGCAGTTCTTC
CASSEGGPEQFF
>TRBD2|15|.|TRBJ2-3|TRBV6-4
TGTGCCAGCAGTGAAGAGCGGGGGGGTCCAGATACGCAGTATTTT
CASSEERGGPDTQYF
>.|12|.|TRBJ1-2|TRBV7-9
TGTGCCAGCAGCATAGACAGTATTGGCTACACCTTC
CASSIDSIGYTF
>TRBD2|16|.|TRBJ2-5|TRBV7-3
TGTGCCAGCAGCTCTGTTGGACTAGCGAGGGGAGAGACCCAGTACTTC
CASSSVGLARGETQYF
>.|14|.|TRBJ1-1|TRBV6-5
TGTGCCAGCACTCAGGGGAGCGGGAGCACTGAAGCTTTCTTT
CASTQGSGSTEAFF
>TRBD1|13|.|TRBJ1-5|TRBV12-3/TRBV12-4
TGTGCCAGCAGTACCCAGGGGGGTCAGCCCCAGCATTTT
CASSTQGGQPQHF
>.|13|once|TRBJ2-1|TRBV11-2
TGTGCCAGCAGCTTCAACTCGGTCAATGAGCAGTTCTTC
CASSFNSVNEQFF
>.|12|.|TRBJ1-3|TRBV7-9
TGTGCCAGCAGCCTTGAGGAGTCCTCCATATATTTT
CASSLEESSIYF
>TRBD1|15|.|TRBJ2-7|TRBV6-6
TGTGCCAGCAGTTACCCGGGACAGGGGACCTACGAGCAGTACTTC
CASSYPGQGTYEQYF
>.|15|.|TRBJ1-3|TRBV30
TGTGCCTGGACCACCGGGACTTCTTCTGGAAACACCATATATTTT
CAWTTGTSSGNTIYF
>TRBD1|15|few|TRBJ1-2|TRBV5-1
TGCGCCAGCAGCTATTCGGGACAGGGAGGATATGGCTACACCTTC
CASSYSGQGGYGYTF
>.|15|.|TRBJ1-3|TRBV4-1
TGCGCCAGCAGCCCGTCGGGGGTTGAGGGAAACACCATATATTTT
CASSPSGVEGNTIYF
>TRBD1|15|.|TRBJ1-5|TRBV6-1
TGTGCCAGCAGTGAAGGGGCAGGGGGGAATCAGCCCCAGCATTTT
CASSEGAGGNQPQHF
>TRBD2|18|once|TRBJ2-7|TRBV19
TGTGCCACTCGTTCCCGGGAGGGACTAGCGGGAGTCAATTACGAGCAGTACTTC
CATRSREGLAGVNYEQYF
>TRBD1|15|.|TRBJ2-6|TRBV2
TGTGCCAGCAGTGGGGACAGCTCTGGGGCCAACGTCCTGACTTTC
CASSGDSSGANVLTF
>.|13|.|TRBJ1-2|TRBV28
TGTGCCAGCAGTTTCCGGACAGACTATGGCTACACCTTC
CASSFRTDYGYTF
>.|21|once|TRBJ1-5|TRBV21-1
TGTGCCAGCAGCCTTCGTACCGGGACAGGGTGGCGGATTTATTGCGATCAGCCCCAGCATTTT
CASSLRTGTGWRIYCDQPQHF
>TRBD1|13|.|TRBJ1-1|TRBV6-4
TGTGCCAGCAAAAGGACAGGGGACACTGAAGCTTTCTTT
CASKRTGDTEAFF
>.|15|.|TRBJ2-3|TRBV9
TGTGCCAGCAGCGCCTCTAGAGAAAGCACAGATACGCAGTATTTT
CASSASRESTDTQYF
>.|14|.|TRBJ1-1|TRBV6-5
TGTGCCAGCAGTTACAGGGGTGAGAACACTGAAGCTTTCTTT
CASSYRGENTEAFF
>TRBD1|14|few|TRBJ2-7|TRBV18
TGTGCCAGCTCCCCCGGGACAGTACTCTACGAGCAGTACTTC
CASSPGTVLYEQYF